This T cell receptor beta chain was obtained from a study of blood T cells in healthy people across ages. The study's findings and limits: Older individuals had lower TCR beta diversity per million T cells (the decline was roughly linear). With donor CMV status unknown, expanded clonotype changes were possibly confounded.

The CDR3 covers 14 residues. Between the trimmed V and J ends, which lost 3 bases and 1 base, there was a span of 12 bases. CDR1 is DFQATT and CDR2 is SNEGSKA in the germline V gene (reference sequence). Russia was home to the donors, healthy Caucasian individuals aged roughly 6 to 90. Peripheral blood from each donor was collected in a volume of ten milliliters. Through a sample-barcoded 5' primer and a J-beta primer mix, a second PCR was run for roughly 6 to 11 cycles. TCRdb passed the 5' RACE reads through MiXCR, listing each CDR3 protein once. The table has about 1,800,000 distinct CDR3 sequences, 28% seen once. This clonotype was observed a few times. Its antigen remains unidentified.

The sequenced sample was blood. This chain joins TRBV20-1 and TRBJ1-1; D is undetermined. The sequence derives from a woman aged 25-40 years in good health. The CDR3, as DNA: TGCAGTGCTAGGAAATCAGGCCCGAACACTGAAGCTTTCTTT. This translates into CSARKSGPNTEAFF.